This paragraph reports one T cell receptor (beta chain). Antigen specificity is unknown. The TCR beta CDR3 regions underwent amplification using RNA transcripts as the source. The TCR CDR3 was amplified in a first-round RT-PCR using the HTBI primer set. MiXCR, run by TCRdb on the multiplex PCR reads, gives a single entry per CDR3 protein. Altogether about 37,000 distinct CDR3 sequences are present, 40% to 65% being singletons, with the ten largest covering roughly a sixth. The data are from a study of T cells in Graves' hyperthyroidism and ophthalmopathy. The CDR3 loop spans 15 amino acids. CDR1 and CDR2 (germline): MGHRA, YSYEKL. V shed 3 bases and J 8 bases; nucleotides not matched to a gene: 10. Study results and caveats: Most thyroid clonotypes that were expanded above 0.001 also turned up in blood.

This chain joins TRBV4-1 and TRBJ1-2; TRBD1 aligns across 9 bases. The TCR originated in a man aged 35 to 55 with Graves' ophthalmopathy. What was sequenced was blood. The CDR3 nucleotides are TGCGCCAGCAGCCACTCCGGGACAGGGCTAGTAGGCTACACCTTC. The encoded protein is CASSHSGTGLVGYTF.